This T cell receptor (beta chain) was recorded in a study of vaccination and CD4 T cells after COVID-19. Background on the study: Samples were taken after vaccination, a median of roughly 72 days after dose two, with a range of 14 to 241.

Treatment in this sample: roughly 10-day PBMC culture with coronavirus spike peptide pools or control peptides (ViraFEST assay). Researchers collected the unexposed donor's CD4+ T cells before the COVID-19 pandemic (2011-2018). A note on this clonotype: Its antigen remains unidentified.

Cultured CD4+ T-cell DNA underwent Oncomine TCR Beta short-read sequencing. TCRdb fed the PCR reads into MiXCR, producing one record per CDR3 protein. The sample yields 6,500 to 9,000 distinct CDR3 sequences, approximately 37% seen once. CDR1 and CDR2 from the germline V gene are SGHTA and FQGTGA. This CDR3 contains 14 residues. V lost 5 bases to trimming and J lost 5 bases, with 14 bases between them. This clonotype was sampled from a human donor in good health. The rearrangement uses TRBV7-3 and TRBJ2-3, with D possibly TRBD1 on 6 matching bases. The sequenced sample was CD4+ T cells from blood, cultured in vitro. This CDR3 reads CASSPDPQGDTQYF. The CDR3 DNA sequence: TGTGCCAGCAGCCCCGATCCACAGGGAGATACGCAGTATTTT.